What follows are 14 T cell receptor beta chains derived from one specimen sequenced in a study of blood T cell repertoires in COVID-19. Produced via immunoSEQ multiplex PCR; TCRdb's table is partial and in-frame only. Of 300,000 to 400,000 clones in the sample, 87% were seen once. The sequenced sample was peripheral blood. Source of these receptors: a woman in her fifties or sixties who had recovered from COVID-19.

The CDR3 loop reads CASSEIRGTGFGYTF. For the CDR3, the DNA is TGTGCCAGCAGTGAAATACGGGGGACAGGGTTTGGCTACACCTTC. The V and J genes are TRBV2 and TRBJ1-2, with TRBD1 identical over 9 bases. Unmatched junction bases numbered 8, after V lost 2 bases and J lost 7 bases. Germline V gene lookup returns CDR1 SNHLY and CDR2 FYNNEI. The CDR3 is 15 residues long.

The chain recombines TRBV19 with TRBJ1-1; no clear D. The germline CDR1 and CDR2 sequences are LNHDA and SQIVND (reference sequence). This CDR3 has 14 residues. The V and J ends lost 5 bases and 0 bases respectively, with 10 bases between them. This chain's CDR3 is CASSATRLNTEAFF. In nucleotides, the CDR3 is TGTGCCAGTAGTGCGACAAGATTGAACACTGAAGCTTTCTTT. The whole variable domain, filled in from reference TRBV19 and TRBJ1-1, reads DGGITQSPKYLFRKEGQNVTLSCEQNLNHDAMYWYRQDPGQGLRLIYYSQIVNDFQKGDIAEGYSVSREKKESFPLTVTSAQKNPTAFYLCASSATRLNTEAFFGQGTRLTVV.

The rearrangement uses TRBV7-2 and TRBJ2-2; maybe TRBD2 (5 bases). This CDR3 contains 14 residues. Germline CDR1 and CDR2: SGHTA and FQGNSA. The V end was cut by 2 bases, the J end by 5 bases, with 9 bases between. The CDR3 spells CASSLLAGTGELFF. DNA for the CDR3: TGTGCCAGCAGCTTACTAGCCGGGACCGGGGAGCTGTTTTTT.

CDR3 sequence reads: CATSDRAVLGYTF. CDR3 nucleotides: TGTGCCACCAGTGACAGGGCTGTTCTTGGCTACACCTTC. The chain couples TRBV24-1 to TRBJ1-2, with TRBD1 as a possible D gene (5 bases). There are 13 residues in the CDR3. Germline lookup yields CDR1 KGHDR and CDR2 SFDVKD. The germline V and J ends were trimmed by 4 bases and 7 bases, with 12 bases remaining between them.

The chain has TRBV21-1 and TRBJ2-7; the table calls TRBD2, which could not be checked here. TRBV21-1 is designated a pseudogene. This CDR3 is built from 18 residues. In DNA, the CDR3 is TGTGCCAGCAGGAAGTGGAGCCCCCACGCATCTGTAACCTACGAGCAGTACTTC. It yields the protein CASRKWSPHASVTYEQYF.

V usage is TRBV5-6 and J usage is TRBJ2-3, with 9 bases identical to TRBD2. This CDR3 region has 16 residues. The V gene's germline CDR1 is SGHDT and CDR2 YYEEEE. The ends lost 3 bases at V and 1 base at J; junction bases unmatched: 6. CDR3 bases: TGTGCCAGCAGCTCCTCAAAGCGGGGGGGCACAGATACGCAGTATTTT. It codes for CASSSSKRGGTDTQYF.

This clone appeared a few times. The chain combines TRBV5-8 with TRBJ1-2, with D perhaps matching TRBD1 (5 bases). The germline V and J ends were trimmed by 4 bases and 3 bases, with 16 bases remaining between them. CDR1 and CDR2 from the germline V gene are SGHTS and YDEGEE. This CDR3 region has 15 residues. The CDR3 DNA follows: TGTGCCAGCAGCAAAGGGACTACTTGGGACTATGGCTACACCTTC. This codes for CASSKGTTWDYGYTF.

J is TRBJ2-1 and V is TRBV27; a possible D gene is TRBD2 (6 bases). This CDR3 has 16 amino acids. V was pared by 3 bases and J by 2 bases, with 14 bases between. The germline V gene has CDR1 MNHEY and CDR2 SMNVEV (reference sequence). The CDR3 here is CASSLVGTSTYNEQFF. CDR3 bases: TGTGCCAGCAGTTTGGTAGGGACTTCTACCTACAATGAGCAGTTCTTC.

This clone was found once. The chain couples TRBV28 to TRBJ1-2; D is perhaps TRBD1 (5 bases). V was trimmed by 3 bases and J by 4 bases, leaving 9 bases between them. CDR3 length: 13 residues. Germline CDR1 and CDR2: MDHEN and SYDVKM. The CDR3 nucleotides are TGTGCCAGCAGTTTTGGGCAGGGCTATGGCTACACCTTC. This gives the protein CASSFGQGYGYTF.

V is TRBV2 and J is TRBJ2-7; 8 bases fit TRBD2. Germline CDR1 SNHLY, CDR2 FYNNEI. This CDR3 contains 15 residues. The J segment lost 0 bases and the V segment lost 6 bases, leaving 7 bases of the junction unmatched. In DNA form, the CDR3 reads TGTGCCAGCAGGGCTCTAGCGGGTAGCTCCTACGAGCAGTACTTC. This encodes CASRALAGSSYEQYF.

The gene calls are TRBV15 and TRBJ1-3; maybe TRBD1 (5 bases). CDR1 is LNHNV, CDR2 YYDKDF, per germline (reference sequence). The CDR3 is made up of 17 amino acids. The V and J ends lost 1 base and 4 bases respectively, with 17 bases between them. In nucleotides, the CDR3 is TGTGCCACCAGCAGAGTAGGGCAGGGAGGATCGGGAAACACCATATATTTT. Translation: CATSRVGQGGSGNTIYF.

This clone was recorded once. The rearrangement uses TRBV7-9 and TRBJ1-1; no definite D call. CDR1 SEHNR and CDR2 FQNEAQ come from the germline V gene (reference sequence). This CDR3 spans 14 amino acids. V was shortened by 5 bases and J by 6 bases, with 16 bases between the two germline ends. For the CDR3, the DNA is TGTGCCAGCAGCCTCCCAGGAGGGAGCCCTGAAGCTTTCTTT. Translated: CASSLPGGSPEAFF.

This chain links TRBV30 with TRBJ2-5; D gene uncertain. Per germline, CDR1 GTSNPN and CDR2 SVGIG (reference sequence). The CDR3 extends over 13 amino acids. The V end lost 0 bases, the J end lost 5 bases, and 10 bases lay between the germline ends. The CDR3 protein is CAWSVGGLETQYF. The CDR3 bases are TGTGCCTGGAGTGTTGGTGGGCTTGAGACCCAGTACTTC.

This chain connects TRBV5-1 to TRBJ2-3, with 9 bases lining up with TRBD2. The length of the CDR3 is 15 residues. Trimming took 4 bases from V and 2 from J; bases not matched to a gene: 5. Germline lookup yields CDR1 SGHRS and CDR2 YFSETQ. CDR3 protein: CASSLTSGYTDTQYF. The CDR3 DNA sequence: TGCGCCAGCAGCCTTACTAGCGGGTACACAGATACGCAGTATTTT.